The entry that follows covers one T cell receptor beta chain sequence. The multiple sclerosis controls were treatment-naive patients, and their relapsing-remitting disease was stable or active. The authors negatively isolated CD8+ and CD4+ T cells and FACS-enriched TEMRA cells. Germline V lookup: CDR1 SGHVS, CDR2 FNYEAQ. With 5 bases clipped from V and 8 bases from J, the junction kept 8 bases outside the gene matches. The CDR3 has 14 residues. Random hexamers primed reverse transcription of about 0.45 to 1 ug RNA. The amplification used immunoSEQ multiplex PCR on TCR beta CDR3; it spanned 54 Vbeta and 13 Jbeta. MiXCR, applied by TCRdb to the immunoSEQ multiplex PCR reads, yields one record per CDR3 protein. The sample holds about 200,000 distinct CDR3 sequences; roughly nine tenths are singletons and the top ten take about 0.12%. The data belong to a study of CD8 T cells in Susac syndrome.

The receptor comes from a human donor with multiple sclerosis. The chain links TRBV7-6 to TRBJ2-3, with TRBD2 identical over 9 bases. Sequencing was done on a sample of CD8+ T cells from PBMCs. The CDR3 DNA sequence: TGTGCCAGCAGCCCCGGGACTAGCTTGAGTACGCAGTATTTT. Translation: CASSPGTSLSTQYF.